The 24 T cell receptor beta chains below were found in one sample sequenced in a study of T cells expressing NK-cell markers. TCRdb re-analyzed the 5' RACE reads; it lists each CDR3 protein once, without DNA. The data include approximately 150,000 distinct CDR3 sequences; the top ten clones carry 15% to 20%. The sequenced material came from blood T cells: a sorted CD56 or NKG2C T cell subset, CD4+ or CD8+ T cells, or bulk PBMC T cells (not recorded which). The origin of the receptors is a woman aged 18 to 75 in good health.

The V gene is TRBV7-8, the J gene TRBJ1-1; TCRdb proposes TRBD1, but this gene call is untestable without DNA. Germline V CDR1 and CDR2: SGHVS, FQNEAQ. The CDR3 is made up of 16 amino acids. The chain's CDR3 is CASSPLSQGLNTEAFF. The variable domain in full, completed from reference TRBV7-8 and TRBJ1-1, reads GAGVSQSPRYKVAKRGQDVALRCDPISGHVSLFWYQQALGQGPEFLTYFQNEAQLDKSGLPSDRFFAERPEGSVSTLKIQRTQQEDSAVYLCASSPLSQGLNTEAFFGQGTRLTVV.

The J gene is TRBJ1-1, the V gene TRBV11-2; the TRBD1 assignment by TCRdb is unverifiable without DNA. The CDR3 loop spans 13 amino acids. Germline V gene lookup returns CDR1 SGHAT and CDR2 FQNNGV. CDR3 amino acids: CASSTGQISEAFF. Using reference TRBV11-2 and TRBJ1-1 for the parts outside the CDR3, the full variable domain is EAGVAQSPRYKIIEKRQSVAFWCNPISGHATLYWYQQILGQGPKLLIQFQNNGVVDDSQLPKDRFSAERLKGVDSTLKIQPAKLEDSAVYLCASSTGQISEAFFGQGTRLTVV.

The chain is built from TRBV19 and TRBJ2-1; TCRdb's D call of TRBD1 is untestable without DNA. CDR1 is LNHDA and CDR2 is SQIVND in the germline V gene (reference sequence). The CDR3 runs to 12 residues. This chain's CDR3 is CASSTRDTEQFF. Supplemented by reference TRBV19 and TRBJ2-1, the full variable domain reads DGGITQSPKYLFRKEGQNVTLSCEQNLNHDAMYWYRQDPGQGLRLIYYSQIVNDFQKGDIAEGYSVSREKKESFPLTVTSAQKNPTAFYLCASSTRDTEQFFGPGTRLTVL.

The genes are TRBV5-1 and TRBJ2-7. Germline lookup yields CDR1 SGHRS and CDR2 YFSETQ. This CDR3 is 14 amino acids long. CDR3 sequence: CASRLDTQYPLQYF.

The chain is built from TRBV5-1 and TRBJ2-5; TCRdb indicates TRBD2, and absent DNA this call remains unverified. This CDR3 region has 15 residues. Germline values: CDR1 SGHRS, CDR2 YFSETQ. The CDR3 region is CASSGNSGGQETQYF.

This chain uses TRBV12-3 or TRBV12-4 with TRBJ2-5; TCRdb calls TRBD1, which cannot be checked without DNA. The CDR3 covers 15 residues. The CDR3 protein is CASSPQGGGQETQYF.

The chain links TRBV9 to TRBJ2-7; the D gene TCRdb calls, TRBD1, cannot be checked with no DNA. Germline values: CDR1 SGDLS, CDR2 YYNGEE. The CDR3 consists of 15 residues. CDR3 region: CASSVAPQGSYEQYF.

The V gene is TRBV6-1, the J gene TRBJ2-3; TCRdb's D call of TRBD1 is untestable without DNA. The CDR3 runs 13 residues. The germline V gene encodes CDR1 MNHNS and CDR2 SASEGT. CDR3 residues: CASSRKTGGLVYF.

The CDR3: CASSSNTGFGMGEQYF. V and J are TRBV11-2 and TRBJ2-7; no DNA is available, so the TRBD1 call from TCRdb remains unchecked. The CDR3 has 16 amino acids. From germline, CDR1 is SGHAT and CDR2 FQNNGV.

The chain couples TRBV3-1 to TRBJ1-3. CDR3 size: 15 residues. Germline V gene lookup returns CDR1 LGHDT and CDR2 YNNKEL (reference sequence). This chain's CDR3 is CASRPDRSSGNTIYF.

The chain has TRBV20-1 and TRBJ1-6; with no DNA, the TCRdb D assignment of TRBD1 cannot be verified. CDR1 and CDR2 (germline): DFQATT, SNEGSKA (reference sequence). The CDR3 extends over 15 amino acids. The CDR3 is CSARAAGQPDSPLHF.

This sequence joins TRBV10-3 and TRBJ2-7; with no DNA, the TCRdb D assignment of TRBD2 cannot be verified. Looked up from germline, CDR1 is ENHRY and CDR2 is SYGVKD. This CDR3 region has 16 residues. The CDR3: CAITGTGGILGYEQYF.

This CDR3 reads CASRLAGMNTGELFF. This chain uses TRBV2 with TRBJ2-2; TCRdb calls TRBD2, which cannot be checked without DNA. The CDR3 runs to 15 residues. Germline assignment: CDR1 SNHLY and CDR2 FYNNEI. The entire variable domain, with the rest obtained from reference TRBV2 and TRBJ2-2, is as follows: EPEVTQTPSHQVTQMGQEVILRCVPISNHLYFYWYRQILGQKVEFLVSFYNNEISEKSEIFDDQFSVERPDGSNFTLKIRSTKLEDSAMYFCASRLAGMNTGELFFGEGSRLTVL.

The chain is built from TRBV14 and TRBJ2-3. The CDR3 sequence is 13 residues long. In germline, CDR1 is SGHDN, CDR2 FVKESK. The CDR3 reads CASSPTVLDTQYF.

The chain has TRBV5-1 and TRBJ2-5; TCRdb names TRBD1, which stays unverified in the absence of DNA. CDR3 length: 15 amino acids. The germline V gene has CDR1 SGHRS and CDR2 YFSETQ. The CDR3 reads CASSPSDGIQETQYF.

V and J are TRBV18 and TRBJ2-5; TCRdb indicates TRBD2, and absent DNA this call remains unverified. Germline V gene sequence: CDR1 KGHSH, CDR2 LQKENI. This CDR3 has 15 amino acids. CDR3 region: CASSQGLGDQETQYF. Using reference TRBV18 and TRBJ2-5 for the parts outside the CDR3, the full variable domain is NAGVMQNPRHLVRRRGQEARLRCSPMKGHSHVYWYRQLPEEGLKFMVYLQKENIIDESGMPKERFSAEFPKEGPSILRIQQVVRGDSAAYFCASSQGLGDQETQYFGPGTRLLVL.

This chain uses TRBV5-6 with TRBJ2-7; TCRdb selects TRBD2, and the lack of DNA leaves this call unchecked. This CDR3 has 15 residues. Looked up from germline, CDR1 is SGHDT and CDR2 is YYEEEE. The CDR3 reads CASSSGLAGSYEQYF.

The CDR3 sequence is CASADTSGTDTQYF. V gene TRBV19 combines with J gene TRBJ2-3; the D call from TCRdb, TRBD2, cannot be confirmed without DNA. CDR3 length equals 14 residues. CDR1 is LNHDA and CDR2 is SQIVND in the germline V gene (reference sequence).

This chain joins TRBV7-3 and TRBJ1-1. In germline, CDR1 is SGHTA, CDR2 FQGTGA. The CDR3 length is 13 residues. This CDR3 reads CASSPTRGTEAFF.

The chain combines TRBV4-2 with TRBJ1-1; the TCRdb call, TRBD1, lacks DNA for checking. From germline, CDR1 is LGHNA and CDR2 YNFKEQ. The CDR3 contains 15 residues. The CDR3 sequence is CASSQVDRLNTEAFF.

The CDR3 protein is CASGGTAPNEKLFF. The rearrangement uses TRBV2 and TRBJ1-4; no DNA is available, so the TRBD1 call from TCRdb remains unchecked. The CDR3 totals 14 residues. CDR1 and CDR2 from the germline V gene are SNHLY and FYNNEI.

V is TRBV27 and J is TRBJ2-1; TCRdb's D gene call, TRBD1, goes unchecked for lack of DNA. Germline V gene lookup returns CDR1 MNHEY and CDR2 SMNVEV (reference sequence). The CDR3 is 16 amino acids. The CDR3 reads CASSRRGRGSYNEQFF.

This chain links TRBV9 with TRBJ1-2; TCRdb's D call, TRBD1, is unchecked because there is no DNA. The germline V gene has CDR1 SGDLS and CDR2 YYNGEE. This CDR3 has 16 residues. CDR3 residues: CASSVGPDVANYGYTF.

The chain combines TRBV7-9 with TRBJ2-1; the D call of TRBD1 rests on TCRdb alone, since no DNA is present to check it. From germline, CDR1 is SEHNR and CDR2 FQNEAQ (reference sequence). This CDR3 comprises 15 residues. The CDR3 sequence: CASSLDQGAHNEQFF.